The 18 T cell receptor beta chains reported below all come from one sample, sequenced in a study of blood T cell repertoires in COVID-19. The table came from immunoSEQ multiplex PCR; TCRdb's copy has only in-frame clones and leaves some out. The sample has 100,000 or so clones, 82% seen once. Sequencing was performed on peripheral blood. These receptors all stem from a man aged 80 or over with acute or convalescent COVID-19.

The rearrangement links TRBV4-3 to TRBJ1-2; 7 positions match TRBD1. This CDR3 region has 17 residues. Germline CDR1 reads LGHNA; CDR2 reads YSLEER. V was pared by 2 bases and J by 5 bases, with 14 bases of the junction left unmatched. CDR3 residues: CASSQRLRQGTSYGYTF. DNA of the CDR3: TGCGCCAGCAGCCAACGCCTTAGACAGGGAACTAGTTATGGCTACACCTTC.

This clone came up a few times. The chain couples TRBV5-1 to TRBJ1-2, with TRBD1 identical over 7 bases. V shed 4 bases, J shed 1 base, and the junction held 4 bases outside the gene matches. The CDR3 length is 14 residues. Germline lookup yields CDR1 SGHRS and CDR2 YFSETQ. The CDR3 sequence is CASSRDSINYGYTF. The CDR3 nucleotides are TGCGCCAGCAGCCGGGACAGTATTAACTATGGCTACACCTTC.

This clone was counted once. This sequence joins TRBV13 and TRBJ2-3, with D possibly matching TRBD1 (7 bases). Germline CDR1 reads PRHDT; CDR2 reads FYEKMQ (reference sequence). Trimming stripped 3 bases from V and 6 bases from J, with 16 bases between. This CDR3 spans 15 amino acids. CDR3: CASSFLVSGGDTQYF. CDR3 coding DNA: TGTGCCAGCAGCTTTCTCGTTTCAGGGGGGGATACGCAGTATTTT.

The genes are TRBV28 and TRBJ1-4, with 7 bases aligning to TRBD1. The V gene's germline CDR1 is MDHEN and CDR2 SYDVKM. This CDR3 is 14 amino acids long. The ends lost 4 bases at V and 8 bases at J; junction bases unmatched: 7. This CDR3 is CASSSGGINEKLFF. The CDR3, as DNA: TGTGCCAGCAGTTCAGGGGGTATTAACGAAAAACTGTTTTTT.

This rearrangement joins TRBV6-5 to TRBJ1-1; D remains unclear. Trimming left V 2 bases short and J 0 bases short, with 4 bases between. Germline loops: CDR1 MNHEY, CDR2 SVGAGI. The CDR3 is 13 amino acids. The CDR3 loop reads CASSYLLNTEAFF. The CDR3 bases are TGTGCCAGCAGTTACCTCTTGAACACTGAAGCTTTCTTT.

The chain uses TRBV20-1 and TRBJ2-7, with TRBD2 matching over 13 bases. Germline V lookup: CDR1 DFQATT, CDR2 SNEGSKA (reference sequence). V shed 3 bases and J 3 bases; nucleotides not matched to a gene: 5. The CDR3 consists of 15 residues. The CDR3 is CSASWTSGRYYEQYF. CDR3 coding DNA: TGCAGTGCTAGTTGGACTAGCGGGAGATACTACGAGCAGTACTTC.

The chain carries TRBV9 and TRBJ2-7; TRBD2 aligns across 9 bases. Germline trimming cut 4 bases from V and 6 bases from J; bases unmatched to any gene: 14. Looked up from germline, CDR1 is SGDLS and CDR2 is YYNGEE. The CDR3 is 16 amino acids. CDR3 nucleotides: TGTGCCAGCAGCTCCCGGACTAGCGCCGGCCCGGCCGAGCAGTACTTC. This gives the protein CASSSRTSAGPAEQYF.

The chain recombines TRBV6-4 with TRBJ2-3; TRBD2 is a possible D gene (7 bases). Germline CDR1 reads MRHNA; CDR2 reads SNTAGT. V dropped 0 bases and J dropped 7 bases, with 11 bases sitting between them. The CDR3 is 14 amino acids. CDR3 residues: CASSDSWGGYTQYF. The CDR3, as DNA: TGTGCCAGCAGTGACTCTTGGGGGGGCTATACGCAGTATTTT.

The chain joins TRBV5-1 to TRBJ2-7; tentative D call: TRBD2 (6 bases). Trimming shortened V by 0 bases and J by 2 bases, and 18 bases separated the two germline ends. Germline-derived CDR1 and CDR2 are SGHRS and YFSETQ. The CDR3 is 17 amino acids. CDR3 coding DNA: TGCGCCAGCAGCTTGGGGTTCGGGGGAGGAACGACCTACGAGCAGTACTTC. Residues: CASSLGFGGGTTYEQYF.

The chain combines TRBV7-9 with TRBJ1-5; 8 bases map to TRBD1. CDR3 length: 15 residues. The junction had 5 bases not matched to a gene; V was cut back by 1 base and J by 6 bases. In germline, CDR1 is SEHNR, CDR2 FQNEAQ (reference sequence). CDR3 sequence: CASSLDGTGAQPQHF. The CDR3 DNA reads as TGTGCCAGCAGCTTAGATGGGACAGGTGCTCAGCCCCAGCATTTT.

This clone has only one observation. V usage is TRBV6-2 or TRBV6-3 and J usage is TRBJ1-2; D possibly corresponds to TRBD1 (6 bases). The CDR3 contains 13 residues. The germline V gene encodes CDR1 MNHEY and CDR2 SVGEGT. Between the trimmed V and J ends, which lost 6 bases and 2 bases, there was a span of 10 bases. The CDR3, as DNA: TGTGCCAGCAGCAGGACAGTCAACTATGGCTACACCTTC. Translating it yields CASSRTVNYGYTF.

The chain employs TRBV10-2 and TRBJ2-5; 12 nucleotides line up with TRBD2. The CDR3 has 14 amino acids. Germline CDR1 reads WSHSY; CDR2 reads SAAADI. The V and J ends lost 6 bases and 4 bases, in that order; junction bases with no gene match: 3. This chain's CDR3 is CASRGLAGTETQYF. In nucleotides, the CDR3 is TGCGCCAGCAGGGGACTAGCGGGCACAGAGACCCAGTACTTC.

J is TRBJ2-7 and V is TRBV2, with D possibly TRBD1 on 5 matching bases. This CDR3 comprises 14 residues. CDR1 and CDR2 (germline): SNHLY, FYNNEI. V shed 7 bases and J shed 3 bases, with 16 bases lying between them. CDR3 coding DNA: TGTGCCAGCAACAGAAGGGGCAGTTTCTACGAGCAGTACTTC. Amino acid sequence: CASNRRGSFYEQYF.

V gene TRBV28 combines with J gene TRBJ2-1; unclear D gene. The germline V gene has CDR1 MDHEN and CDR2 SYDVKM. The CDR3 sequence is 14 residues long. Between the trimmed V and J ends, which lost 2 bases and 15 bases, there was a span of 20 bases. The DNA of the CDR3 is TGTGCCAGCAGTTTAAGCTTTTCAGGATCCCCAGCGTTCTTC. Translated, it gives CASSLSFSGSPAFF.

The genes are TRBV28 and TRBJ1-5; 10 bases fit TRBD1. Trimming cost V 8 bases and J 7 bases; bases outside gene matches: 5. The germline CDR1 and CDR2 sequences are MDHEN and SYDVKM. This CDR3 spans 13 amino acids. The CDR3 bases are TGTGCCAGCGGGACAGGGGCCGGACAGCCCCAGCATTTT. Its protein is CASGTGAGQPQHF.

This chain joins TRBV4-1 and TRBJ1-2; 7 nucleotides agree with TRBD1. Germline CDR1 is MGHRA and CDR2 is YSYEKL. The CDR3 is made up of 17 amino acids. The V segment lost 1 base and the J segment 7 bases; nucleotides outside the gene matches: 15. CDR3 sequence: CASSQGPRIQGGSGYTF. Written as DNA, the CDR3 is TGCGCCAGCAGCCAAGGCCCCCGCATTCAGGGGGGTAGTGGCTACACCTTC.

The J gene is TRBJ1-3, the V gene TRBV6-5; weak D call: TRBD1 (5 bases). CDR3 size: 15 residues. With 0 bases removed from V and 3 bases from J, the gap between germline ends came to 9 bases. Germline CDR1 reads MNHEY; CDR2 reads SVGAGI. This CDR3 reads CASSYSYGGGNTIYF. In nucleotides, the CDR3 is TGTGCCAGCAGTTACTCGTACGGGGGTGGAAACACCATATATTTT.

This clone was counted at least ten times. This sample also contains other DNA sequences that code for the same CDR3. This sequence joins TRBV14 and TRBJ1-2; 7 bases line up with TRBD1. The J segment lost 6 bases and the V segment lost 5 bases, leaving 12 bases of the junction unmatched. The CDR3 contains 15 residues. From germline, CDR1 is SGHDN and CDR2 FVKESK. The CDR3 loop reads CASSARQGRKDGYTF. CDR3 in DNA: TGTGCCAGCAGCGCCCGACAGGGAAGAAAGGATGGCTACACCTTC.